This paragraph reports one TCR beta chain. Its antigen remains unidentified. The data were taken from a study of blood T cells in healthy people across ages. Points from the study as a whole: The unsorted PBMCs prevented any conclusive comparison of naive versus antigen-experienced cells. In long-lived donors, naive CD4+ cell counts and diversity exceeded those of aged donors.

A second PCR of roughly 7 to 11 cycles used a sample-barcoded 5' primer and a J-beta primer mix. Each cDNA molecule was tagged by a template-switch adaptor with 12 random nucleotides. In TCRdb, the 5' RACE reads were re-called with MiXCR into one record per CDR3 protein. Counted here are about 1.8 million distinct CDR3 sequences, around 48% occurring once; the ten biggest clones make up less than 2.5%. Germline CDR1 reads MNHEY; CDR2 reads SVGAGI. Trimming at V came to 0 bases and at J to 5 bases, leaving 7 bases not matched to a gene. This CDR3 spans 16 amino acids. Sample: blood. This TCR derives from a woman aged 40 to 50 in good health. This sequence joins TRBV6-5 and TRBJ2-1, with 7 bases matching TRBD1. The CDR3 DNA follows: TGTGCCAGCAGTTACTCTCCGGACAGGCTTAACAATGAGCAGTTCTTC. Translation: CASSYSPDRLNNEQFF.